This T cell receptor beta chain was sequenced for a study of cytomegalovirus exposure and HLA in healthy donors. Data came from immunoSEQ multiplex PCR; TCRdb stores just in-frame clones and leaves some out. The table shows about 97,000 clones, with 85% to 95% occurring only once. Regarding the study as a whole: The investigators catalogued 160 or so TCR beta chains as cytomegalovirus-associated.

The V end lost 6 bases, the J end lost 7 bases, and 16 bases lay between the germline ends. The CDR3 is 14 amino acids. The germline CDR1 and CDR2 sequences are MNHNY and SVGAGI (reference sequence). Comment on this clone: Its specificity is not known.

Source material: PBMCs. This clonotype was obtained from a young woman in good health and CMV-seronegative. The V gene is TRBV6-6, the J gene TRBJ2-1; D unresolved. CDR3 nucleotide sequence: TGTGCCAGCAGCCCCCGAGAGATCCGGAATGAGCAGTTCTTC. As protein: CASSPREIRNEQFF.